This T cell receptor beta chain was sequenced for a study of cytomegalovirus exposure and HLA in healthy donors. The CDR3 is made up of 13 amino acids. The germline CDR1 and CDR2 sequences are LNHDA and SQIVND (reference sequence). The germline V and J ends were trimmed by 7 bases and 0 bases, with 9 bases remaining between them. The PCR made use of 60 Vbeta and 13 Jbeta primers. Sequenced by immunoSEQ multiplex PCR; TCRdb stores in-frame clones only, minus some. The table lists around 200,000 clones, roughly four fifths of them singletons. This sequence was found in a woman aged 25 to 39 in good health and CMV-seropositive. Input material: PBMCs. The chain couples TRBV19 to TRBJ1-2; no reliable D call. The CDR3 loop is CASNTFTNYGYTF. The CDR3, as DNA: TGTGCCAGTAATACATTTACTAACTATGGCTACACCTTC.